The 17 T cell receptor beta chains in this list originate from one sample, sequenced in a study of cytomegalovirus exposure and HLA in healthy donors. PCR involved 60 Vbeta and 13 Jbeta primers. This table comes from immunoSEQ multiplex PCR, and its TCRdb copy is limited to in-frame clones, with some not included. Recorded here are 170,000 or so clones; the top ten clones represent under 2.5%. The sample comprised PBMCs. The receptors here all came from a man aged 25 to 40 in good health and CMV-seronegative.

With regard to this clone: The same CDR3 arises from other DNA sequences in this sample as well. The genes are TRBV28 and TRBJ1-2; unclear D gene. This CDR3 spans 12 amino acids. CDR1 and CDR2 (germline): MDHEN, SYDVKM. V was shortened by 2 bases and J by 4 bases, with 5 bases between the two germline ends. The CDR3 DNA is TGTGCCAGCAGTTTACAATCCTATGGCTACACCTTC. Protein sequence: CASSLQSYGYTF.

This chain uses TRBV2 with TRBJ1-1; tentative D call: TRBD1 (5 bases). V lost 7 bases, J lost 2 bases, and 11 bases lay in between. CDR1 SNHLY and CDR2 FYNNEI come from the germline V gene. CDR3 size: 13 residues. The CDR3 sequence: CASNRQRNTEAFF. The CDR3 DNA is TGTGCCAGCAACAGACAGAGAAACACTGAAGCTTTCTTT.

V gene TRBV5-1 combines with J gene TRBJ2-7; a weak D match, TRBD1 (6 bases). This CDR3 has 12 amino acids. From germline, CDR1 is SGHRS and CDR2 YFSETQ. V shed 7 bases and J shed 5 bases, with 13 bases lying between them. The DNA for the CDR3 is TGCGCCAGCGGGCAGGGGCGAGACGAGCAGTACTTC. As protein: CASGQGRDEQYF. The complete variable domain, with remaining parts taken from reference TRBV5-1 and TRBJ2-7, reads KAGVTQTPRYLIKTRGQQVTLSCSPISGHRSVSWYQQTPGQGLQFLFEYFSETQRNKGNFPGRFSGRQFSNSRSEMNVSTLELGDSALYLCASGQGRDEQYFGPGTRLTVT.

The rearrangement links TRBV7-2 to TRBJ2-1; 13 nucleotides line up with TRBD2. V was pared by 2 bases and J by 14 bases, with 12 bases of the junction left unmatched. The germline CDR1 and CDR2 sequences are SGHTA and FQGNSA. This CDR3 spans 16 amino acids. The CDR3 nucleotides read TGTGCCAGCAGCTTACAGGGACTAGCGGGACCATCGAGGGAGTTCTTC. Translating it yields CASSLQGLAGPSREFF. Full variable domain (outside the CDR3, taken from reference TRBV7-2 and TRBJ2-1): GAGVSQSPSNKVTEKGKDVELRCDPISGHTALYWYRQSLGQGLEFLIYFQGNSAPDKSGLPSDRFSAERTGGSVSTLTIQRTQQEDSAVYLCASSLQGLAGPSREFFGPGTRLTVL.

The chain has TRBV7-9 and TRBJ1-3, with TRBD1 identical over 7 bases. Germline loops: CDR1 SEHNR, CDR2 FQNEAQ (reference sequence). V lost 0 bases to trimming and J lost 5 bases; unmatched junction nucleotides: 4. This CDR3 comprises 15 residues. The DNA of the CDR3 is TGTGCCAGCAGCTTAGCGACAGGGCTGAGAAACACCATATATTTT. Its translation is CASSLATGLRNTIYF.

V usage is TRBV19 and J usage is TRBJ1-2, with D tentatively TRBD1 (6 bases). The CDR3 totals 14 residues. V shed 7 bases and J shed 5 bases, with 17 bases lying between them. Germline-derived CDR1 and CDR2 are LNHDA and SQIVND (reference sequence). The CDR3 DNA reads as TGTGCCAGTACCGATAGACAGGAGCCGTATGGCTACACCTTC. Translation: CASTDRQEPYGYTF. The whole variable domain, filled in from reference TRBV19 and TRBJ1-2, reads DGGITQSPKYLFRKEGQNVTLSCEQNLNHDAMYWYRQDPGQGLRLIYYSQIVNDFQKGDIAEGYSVSREKKESFPLTVTSAQKNPTAFYLCASTDRQEPYGYTFGSGTRLTVV.

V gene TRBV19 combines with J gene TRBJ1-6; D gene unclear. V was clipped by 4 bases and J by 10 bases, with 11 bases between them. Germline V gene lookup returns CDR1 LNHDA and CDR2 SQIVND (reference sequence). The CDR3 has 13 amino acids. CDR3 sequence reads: CASSSRLYSPLHF. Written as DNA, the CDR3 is TGTGCCAGTAGTAGCCGACTGTACTCACCCCTCCACTTT.

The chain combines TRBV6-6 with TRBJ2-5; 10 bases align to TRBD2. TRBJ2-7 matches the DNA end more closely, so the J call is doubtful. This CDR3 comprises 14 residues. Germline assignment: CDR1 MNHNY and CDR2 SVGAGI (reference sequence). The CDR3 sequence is CASRRLAGSYEQYF. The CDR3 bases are TGTGCCAGCAGGAGACTAGCGGGCTCCTACGAGCAGTACTTC.

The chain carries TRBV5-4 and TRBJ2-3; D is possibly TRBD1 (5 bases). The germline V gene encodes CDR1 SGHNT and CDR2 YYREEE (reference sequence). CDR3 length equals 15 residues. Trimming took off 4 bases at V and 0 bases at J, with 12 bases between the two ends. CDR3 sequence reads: CASSQGAPSTDTQYF. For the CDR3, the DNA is TGTGCCAGCAGCCAAGGGGCCCCTAGCACAGATACGCAGTATTTT.

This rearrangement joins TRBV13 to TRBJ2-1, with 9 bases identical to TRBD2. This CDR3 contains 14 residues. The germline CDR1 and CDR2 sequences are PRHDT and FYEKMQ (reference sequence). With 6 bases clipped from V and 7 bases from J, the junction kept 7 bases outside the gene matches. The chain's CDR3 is CASSYGLAINEQFF. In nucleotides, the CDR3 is TGTGCCAGCAGTTATGGACTAGCGATAAATGAGCAGTTCTTC.

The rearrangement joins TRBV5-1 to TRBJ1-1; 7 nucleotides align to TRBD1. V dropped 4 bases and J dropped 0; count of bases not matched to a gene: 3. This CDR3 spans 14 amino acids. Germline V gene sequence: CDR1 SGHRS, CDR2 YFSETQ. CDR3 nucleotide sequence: TGCGCCAGCAGCGGAACAGGGGTGAACACTGAAGCTTTCTTT. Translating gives CASSGTGVNTEAFF.

The CDR3 nucleotides read TGTGCCAGCAGTAGAACGACAGGGATGTATGGCTACACCTTC. It specifies CASSRTTGMYGYTF. This chain connects TRBV11-1 to TRBJ1-2; 7 bases line up with TRBD1. The CDR3 is 14 amino acids. Germline trimming cut 6 bases from V and 5 bases from J; bases unmatched to any gene: 9. Germline values: CDR1 SGHAT, CDR2 FQDESV (reference sequence).

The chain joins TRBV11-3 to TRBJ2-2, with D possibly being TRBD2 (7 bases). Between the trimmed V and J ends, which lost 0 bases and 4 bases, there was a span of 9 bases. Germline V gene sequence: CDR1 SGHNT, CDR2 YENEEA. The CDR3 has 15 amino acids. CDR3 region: CASSLDRGATGELFF. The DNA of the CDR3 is TGTGCCAGCAGCTTAGATCGGGGGGCCACCGGGGAGCTGTTTTTT.

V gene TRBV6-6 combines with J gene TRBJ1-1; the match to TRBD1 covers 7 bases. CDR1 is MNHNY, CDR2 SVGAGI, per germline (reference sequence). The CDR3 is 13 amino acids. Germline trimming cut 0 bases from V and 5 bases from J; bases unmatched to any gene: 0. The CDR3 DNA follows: TGTGCCAGCAGTTACTCGACAGGGACTGAAGCTTTCTTT. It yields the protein CASSYSTGTEAFF.

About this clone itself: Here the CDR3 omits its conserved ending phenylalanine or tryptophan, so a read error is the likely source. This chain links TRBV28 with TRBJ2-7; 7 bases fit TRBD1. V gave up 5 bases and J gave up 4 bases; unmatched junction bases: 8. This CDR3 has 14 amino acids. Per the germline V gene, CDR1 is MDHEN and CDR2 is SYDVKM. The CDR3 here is CASSTNRGGYEQYL. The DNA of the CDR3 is TGTGCCAGCAGTACTAACAGGGGCGGGTACGAGCAGTACCTC.

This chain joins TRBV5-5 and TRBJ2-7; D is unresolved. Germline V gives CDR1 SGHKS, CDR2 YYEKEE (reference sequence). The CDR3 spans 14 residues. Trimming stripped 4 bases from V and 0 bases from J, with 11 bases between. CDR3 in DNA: TGTGCCAGCAGCCCAATTTCAGGCTCCTACGAGCAGTACTTC. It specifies CASSPISGSYEQYF.

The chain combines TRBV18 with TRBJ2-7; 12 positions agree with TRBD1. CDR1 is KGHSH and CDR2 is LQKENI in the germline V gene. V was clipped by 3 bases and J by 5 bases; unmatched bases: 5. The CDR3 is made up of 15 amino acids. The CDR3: CASSPPGTGGDEQYF. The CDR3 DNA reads TGTGCCAGCTCACCCCCCGGGACAGGGGGCGACGAGCAGTACTTC.